One sample yielded the 20 T cell receptor beta chains listed below, sequenced in a study of T cells after yellow fever vaccination. TCRdb analysed the 5' RACE reads with MiXCR anew, one entry per CDR3 protein. This table holds hundreds of thousands of distinct CDR3 sequences, 10% to 15% found once. Sequenced material: PBMCs, taken on the day of the yellow fever booster vaccination. These receptors were obtained from a man aged 25 to 40 who received the YFV17D yellow fever vaccine.

This rearrangement joins TRBV10-3 to TRBJ2-3; 9 bases align to TRBD2. This CDR3 has 16 amino acids. The junction had 4 bases not matched to a gene; V was cut back by 2 bases and J by 1 base. The germline CDR1 and CDR2 sequences are ENHRY and SYGVKD. This CDR3 is CAISEIAGDGTDTQYF. CDR3 nucleotide sequence: TGTGCCATCAGTGAGATAGCGGGAGACGGCACAGATACGCAGTATTTT.

The chain joins TRBV20-1 to TRBJ2-1; the D is unclear. From germline, CDR1 is DFQATT and CDR2 SNEGSKA (reference sequence). Trimming left V 2 bases short and J 5 bases short, with 7 bases between. The CDR3 is made up of 12 amino acids. The CDR3 loop reads CSARSGHNEQFF. The CDR3 DNA reads TGCAGTGCTAGAAGTGGCCACAATGAGCAGTTCTTC.

The V call is TRBV6-2 or TRBV6-3, the J call TRBJ2-7; D call uncertain. Germline V gene sequence: CDR1 MNHEY, CDR2 SVGEGT. The CDR3 is 12 residues long. V gave up 8 bases and J gave up 2 bases, with 10 bases separating them. CDR3 in amino acids: CASESFPYEQYF. The CDR3 DNA reads TGTGCCAGCGAATCCTTCCCCTACGAGCAGTACTTC.

The J gene is TRBJ2-3, the V gene TRBV5-1; 9 bases agree with TRBD2. The V gene's germline CDR1 is SGHRS and CDR2 YFSETQ. J gave up 4 bases and V 1 base, and 7 bases lay outside the gene matches. There are 16 residues in the CDR3. The CDR3 spells CASSLPSGRFADTQYF. The CDR3 region has the DNA TGCGCCAGCAGCTTGCCCAGCGGGAGGTTTGCAGATACGCAGTATTTT.

In this sample, this clonotype turned up a few times. This rearrangement joins TRBV2 to TRBJ1-2; maybe TRBD1 (5 bases). V was pared by 2 bases and J by 7 bases, with 14 bases between. Germline assignment: CDR1 SNHLY and CDR2 FYNNEI. This CDR3 comprises 14 residues. The CDR3 nucleotides are TGTGCCAGCAGTGAACAGGGCGGAGGGGTTGGCTACACCTTC. This translates into CASSEQGGGVGYTF.

This chain connects TRBV14 to TRBJ2-2; unclear D gene. Looked up from germline, CDR1 is SGHDN and CDR2 is FVKESK. The CDR3 has 16 residues. V lost 1 base and J 4 bases, leaving 13 bases between the germline ends. CDR3 region: CASSQVGGRPTGELFF. For the CDR3, the DNA is TGTGCCAGCAGCCAAGTAGGCGGCAGACCCACCGGGGAGCTGTTTTTT.

The CDR3 sequence: CASSSTSGRKRNIQYF. DNA for the CDR3: TGTGCCAGCAGCAGCACTAGCGGGAGAAAACGGAACATTCAGTACTTC. This chain joins TRBV7-9 and TRBJ2-4, with 11 positions matching TRBD2. V dropped 5 bases and J dropped 7; count of bases not matched to a gene: 10. Germline V gene lookup returns CDR1 SEHNR and CDR2 FQNEAQ (reference sequence). CDR3 length equals 16 residues.

This chain uses TRBV20-1 with TRBJ1-2, with D perhaps TRBD1 (5 bases). V shed 4 bases and J shed 3 bases, with 9 bases lying between them. The CDR3 runs 12 residues. Germline V CDR1 and CDR2: DFQATT, SNEGSKA (reference sequence). CDR3: CSAIPGHYGYTF. CDR3 in DNA: TGCAGTGCTATACCGGGACACTATGGCTACACCTTC.

The chain uses TRBV7-2 and TRBJ2-5; the match to TRBD2 covers 9 bases. The V segment lost 5 bases and the J segment 5 bases; nucleotides outside the gene matches: 3. The germline V gene has CDR1 SGHTA and CDR2 FQGNSA. The CDR3 consists of 13 residues. The DNA for the CDR3 is TGTGCCAGCAGCACTAGCGGGTGGGAGACCCAGTACTTC. Residues: CASSTSGWETQYF.

The gene calls are TRBV6-5 and TRBJ1-6, with 8 bases identical to TRBD1. This CDR3 is 15 amino acids long. V gave up 4 bases and J gave up 7 bases; unmatched junction bases: 6. Germline V gene data show CDR1 as MNHEY and CDR2 as SVGAGI. The CDR3 nucleotides are TGTGCCAGCAGTTTCTTCCGGGACAGGAATTCACCCCTCCACTTT. Encoded protein: CASSFFRDRNSPLHF.

V is TRBV3-1 and J is TRBJ2-7; unclear D gene. Trimming removed 1 base from V and 5 bases from J, with 6 bases in between. This CDR3 contains 12 residues. Germline loops: CDR1 LGHDT, CDR2 YNNKEL (reference sequence). Here the CDR3 DNA reads TGTGCCAGCAGCCAAGTGACCCACGAGCAGTACTTC. It yields the protein CASSQVTHEQYF.

In its sample, this clonotype was seen a few times. The chain uses TRBV6-2 or TRBV6-3 and TRBJ1-5; D not certain. Trimming took 6 bases from V and 4 from J, leaving 13 bases between them. The germline CDR1 and CDR2 sequences are MNHEY and SVGEGT. The CDR3 length is 14 residues. CDR3 nucleotide sequence: TGTGCCAGCAGACGCCAAGTGAGAAATCAGCCCCAGCATTTT. Translated, it gives CASRRQVRNQPQHF.

This clonotype occurred a few times. V gene TRBV20-1 combines with J gene TRBJ2-1, with 7 nucleotides matching TRBD2. V gave up 6 bases and J gave up 8 bases; unmatched junction bases: 19. The CDR3 contains 16 residues. Germline assignment: CDR1 DFQATT and CDR2 SNEGSKA (reference sequence). CDR3 loop: CSAYPGLTVSWDEQFF. The CDR3 bases are TGCAGTGCCTACCCGGGACTAACGGTATCGTGGGATGAGCAGTTCTTC.

This chain uses TRBV3-1 with TRBJ2-5, with 8 bases aligning to TRBD2. Trimming cost V 7 bases and J 2 bases; bases outside gene matches: 9. The CDR3 totals 15 residues. Germline CDR1 LGHDT, CDR2 YNNKEL (reference sequence). The CDR3 is CASTHQAGGQETQYF. The DNA for the CDR3 is TGTGCCAGCACCCACCAGGCGGGGGGACAAGAGACCCAGTACTTC.

The chain uses TRBV23-1 and TRBJ2-7; TRBD1 is a possible D gene (5 bases). TRBV23-1 is identified as an open reading frame with a role that is uncertain. This CDR3 region has 17 residues. Trimming took off 3 bases at V and 4 bases at J, with 22 bases between the two ends. The CDR3 loop reads CASSHPTDSIRLYEQYF. CDR3 in DNA: TGCGCCAGCAGTCACCCAACCGACAGCATCAGATTATACGAGCAGTACTTC.

This sequence joins TRBV29-1 and TRBJ1-3, with a weak D call TRBD1 (5 bases). CDR1 and CDR2 from the germline V gene are SQVTM and ANQGSEA. This CDR3 is built from 17 residues. Trimming shortened V by 3 bases and J by 3 bases, and 21 bases separated the two germline ends. The CDR3 spells CSVEVVRGLYGGNTIYF. The CDR3 region has the DNA TGCAGCGTTGAGGTGGTTCGGGGACTTTATGGTGGAAACACCATATATTTT.

This clonotype turned up a few times. V gene TRBV6-2 or TRBV6-3 combines with J gene TRBJ2-5; D remains unclear. With 7 bases removed from V and 5 bases from J, the gap between germline ends came to 8 bases. The CDR3 runs 11 residues. Looked up from germline, CDR1 is MNHEY and CDR2 is SVGEGT. The CDR3 sequence: CASTHLETQYF. The CDR3 DNA reads TGTGCCAGCACACACTTGGAGACCCAGTACTTC.

This clonotype was seen more than once but under ten times. The chain joins TRBV19 to TRBJ1-2; 9 bases line up with TRBD1. CDR3 length: 12 amino acids. Germline V CDR1 and CDR2: LNHDA, SQIVND (reference sequence). V lost 5 bases to trimming and J lost 10 bases; unmatched junction nucleotides: 5. The DNA for the CDR3 is TGTGCCAGTAGTCCGCGACAGGGGGACTACACCTTC. Translation: CASSPRQGDYTF.

This clonotype has more than one count but fewer than ten. The chain is built from TRBV23-1 and TRBJ2-3; D remains ambiguous. TRBV23-1 is annotated as an ORF whose role is uncertain. The V and J ends lost 4 bases and 8 bases respectively, with 10 bases between them. This CDR3 is 12 amino acids long. The CDR3 region has the DNA TGCGCCAGCAGTCCAGACGCTGGTACGCAGTATTTT. Protein product: CASSPDAGTQYF.

In this sample, this clonotype turned up a few times. The rearrangement joins TRBV4-2 to TRBJ2-7; 11 positions agree with TRBD2. The germline V gene encodes CDR1 LGHNA and CDR2 YNFKEQ. The CDR3 sequence is 15 residues long. Trimming removed 3 bases from V and 3 bases from J; junction bases left unmatched: 4. The CDR3 DNA is TGTGCCAGCAGCCAGGAAGGGACTAGCGGCTACGAGCAGTACTTC. Encoded protein: CASSQEGTSGYEQYF.